These 19 T cell receptor beta chains came from one sample sequenced in a study of beta chain features in type 1 diabetes. General study findings and limits: People with Type 1 diabetes carried modestly yet significantly shorter TCRB CDR3s in all four CD4+ subsets.

The isolated RNA, all of it, was reverse transcribed, so expressed TCRB transcripts were what got sequenced. This table comes from immunoSEQ multiplex PCR, and its TCRdb copy is limited to in-frame clones, with some not included. The sample carries hundreds of thousands of clones, 15% recorded once. No antigens are known for them. Sequenced input: naive CD4+ T cells from blood. Every receptor here comes from a man aged 18 to 29 with type 1 diabetes.

This clone was detected a few times. The V call is TRBV30, the J call TRBJ2-7; 9 bases are a match to TRBD1. Germline CDR1 and CDR2: GTSNPN and SVGIG (reference sequence). This CDR3 is built from 15 residues. J lost 2 bases, V lost 4 bases, and 9 bases had no gene match. The CDR3 loop is CAWNNPGQGPYEQYF. CDR3 nucleotides: TGTGCCTGGAATAACCCGGGACAGGGCCCCTACGAGCAGTACTTC.

There are a few counts of this clone. The chain recombines TRBV25-1 with TRBJ1-4, with D perhaps matching TRBD1 (5 bases). Germline V CDR1 and CDR2: MGHDK, SYGVNS. Trimming removed 3 bases at V and 6 bases at J, with 14 bases between. The CDR3 is 15 amino acids. In nucleotides, the CDR3 is TGTGCCAGCAGTGATGAACGAACACAGGATGAAAAACTGTTTTTT. It yields the protein CASSDERTQDEKLFF. Filled out from reference TRBV25-1 and TRBJ1-4, the complete variable domain reads EADIYQTPRYLVIGTGKKITLECSQTMGHDKMYWYQQDPGMELHLIHYSYGVNSTEKGDLSSESTVSRIRTEHFPLTLESARPSHTSQYLCASSDERTQDEKLFFGSGTQLSVL.

The gene calls are TRBV28 and TRBJ2-7; weak D call: TRBD1 (5 bases). Germline lookup yields CDR1 MDHEN and CDR2 SYDVKM. Trimming pared 5 bases from V and 2 bases from J, leaving 16 bases between. The CDR3 runs to 15 residues. Here the CDR3 reads CASSPDGAAPYEQYF. As DNA, the CDR3 is TGTGCCAGCAGTCCGGATGGGGCCGCGCCCTACGAGCAGTACTTC.

This clone was counted only a few times. The chain employs TRBV29-1 and TRBJ2-7; unclear D gene. V shed 4 bases and J shed 5 bases, with 21 bases lying between them. Germline V gives CDR1 SQVTM, CDR2 ANQGSEA. The CDR3 is 15 residues long. The CDR3 region is CSVGSRLKLLHEQYF. Written as DNA, the CDR3 is TGCAGCGTTGGGTCCCGACTGAAACTCCTCCACGAGCAGTACTTC.

The sample holds a few counts of this clone. The rearrangement uses TRBV2 and TRBJ2-1, with a possible D match to TRBD2 (5 bases). Trimming stripped 8 bases from V and 11 bases from J, with 16 bases between. The CDR3 is 12 residues long. Germline V lookup: CDR1 SNHLY, CDR2 FYNNEI. The CDR3 DNA follows: TGTGCCAGCCATCTCGGACTTCCTCAGCAGTTCTTC. Translation: CASHLGLPQQFF. Drawing the rest from reference TRBV2 and TRBJ2-1, the complete variable domain is EPEVTQTPSHQVTQMGQEVILRCVPISNHLYFYWYRQILGQKVEFLVSFYNNEISEKSEIFDDQFSVERPDGSNFTLKIRSTKLEDSAMYFCASHLGLPQQFFGPGTRLTVL.

This clone was seen a handful of times. V and J are TRBV5-1 and TRBJ2-7; D is perhaps TRBD1 (6 bases). V was trimmed by 3 bases and J by 6 bases, leaving 10 bases between them. The CDR3 runs 12 residues. The germline gives CDR1 SGHRS, CDR2 YFSETQ. The CDR3 here is CASSSNRAEQYF. Written as DNA, the CDR3 is TGCGCCAGCAGCTCAAACAGGGCCGAGCAGTACTTC.

With regard to this clone: Other DNA sequences in the sample encode the same CDR3. The chain links TRBV7-9 to TRBJ1-2; the D is unclear. CDR1 SEHNR and CDR2 FQNEAQ come from the germline V gene (reference sequence). This CDR3 comprises 13 residues. V lost 5 bases and J lost 3, with 10 bases in between. CDR3: CASSPTGDYGYTF. The DNA for the CDR3 is TGTGCCAGCAGCCCAACCGGGGACTATGGCTACACCTTC.

This clone was seen more than once but under ten times. This chain links TRBV10-3 with TRBJ1-1; D remains ambiguous. The CDR3 is 13 amino acids. Germline V gives CDR1 ENHRY, CDR2 SYGVKD. V was pared by 6 bases and J by 3 bases, with 11 bases between. The CDR3 is CAISLKTYTEAFF. The CDR3 coding sequence is TGTGCCATCAGCCTCAAGACTTACACTGAAGCTTTCTTT.

The rearrangement uses TRBV28 and TRBJ1-5; D gene unclear. Trimming shortened V by 2 bases and J by 2 bases, and 10 bases separated the two germline ends. CDR1 is MDHEN, CDR2 SYDVKM, per germline. The CDR3 totals 15 residues. CDR3 amino acids: CASSLNRGRNQPQHF. The CDR3 bases are TGTGCCAGCAGTTTAAACCGGGGTCGCAATCAGCCCCAGCATTTT.

This clone was detected a few times. The chain uses TRBV11-2 and TRBJ2-1; D is perhaps TRBD1 (5 bases). V lost 0 bases and J 10 bases, leaving 10 bases between the germline ends. CDR1 SGHAT and CDR2 FQNNGV come from the germline V gene. The CDR3 covers 13 residues. CDR3 in DNA: TGTGCCAGCAGCTTAGACAGGACAAGAGAGCAGTTCTTC. This codes for CASSLDRTREQFF.

This clone was counted between two and nine times. V is TRBV18 and J is TRBJ1-1; 9 bases fit TRBD1. The CDR3 is made up of 16 amino acids. Germline V gives CDR1 KGHSH, CDR2 LQKENI. Trimming removed 1 base from V and 3 bases from J; junction bases left unmatched: 6. The CDR3 sequence: CASSPLRTGDDTEAFF. The DNA for the CDR3 is TGTGCCAGCTCACCACTACGGACAGGGGATGACACTGAAGCTTTCTTT.

The CDR3 DNA is TGTGCCAGCAGTTATACAGGTACCTCACACACTGAAGCTTTCTTT. Amino acid sequence: CASSYTGTSHTEAFF. This chain joins TRBV6-5 and TRBJ1-1, with TRBD1 as a possible D gene (5 bases). With 3 bases removed from V and 3 bases from J, the gap between germline ends came to 14 bases. The CDR3 has 15 amino acids. Germline CDR1 MNHEY, CDR2 SVGAGI.

The chain links TRBV11-2 to TRBJ2-1, with D hard to call. The CDR3 is 15 residues long. V gave up 5 bases and J gave up 5 bases, with 16 bases separating them. Germline-derived CDR1 and CDR2 are SGHAT and FQNNGV. DNA of the CDR3: TGTGCCAGCAGCAGAGAGGTCCGGAATGACAATGAGCAGTTCTTC. It encodes CASSREVRNDNEQFF.

There are a few counts of this clone. This chain uses TRBV30 with TRBJ2-1; the match to TRBD2 covers 7 bases. This CDR3 contains 16 residues. Losses at the gene ends were 0 bases for V and 2 bases for J; bases not matched to a gene: 7. Germline V gene data show CDR1 as GTSNPN and CDR2 as SVGIG (reference sequence). Here the CDR3 DNA reads TGTGCCTGGAGTGTAGTAACGGGAGGCCCCTACAATGAGCAGTTCTTC. Residues: CAWSVVTGGPYNEQFF.

CDR3 nucleotides: TGTGCCAGCAGCTCTCTGACAGGGCCGACGTGGCAGCAGTACTTC. It encodes CASSSLTGPTWQQYF. The V gene is TRBV11-2, the J gene TRBJ2-7; 7 bases agree with TRBD1. In germline, CDR1 is SGHAT, CDR2 FQNNGV. J was trimmed by 8 bases and V by 4 bases; bases with no gene match: 14. The CDR3 runs 15 residues.

This clone was seen more than once but under ten times. The V and J genes are TRBV29-1 and TRBJ1-2; 8 nucleotides line up with TRBD1. V dropped 5 bases and J dropped 8; count of bases not matched to a gene: 10. This CDR3 comprises 13 residues. Germline lookup yields CDR1 SQVTM and CDR2 ANQGSEA. The DNA of the CDR3 is TGCAGCGTTTTACTTTCAGGGGGCTTCGGCTACACCTTC. Translated, it gives CSVLLSGGFGYTF.

V usage is TRBV7-8 and J usage is TRBJ1-2, with D unresolved. The CDR3 contains 12 residues. Trimming took off 4 bases at V and 4 bases at J, with 7 bases between the two ends. Germline V gene data show CDR1 as SGHVS and CDR2 as FQNEAQ. CDR3: CASSSTGYGYTF. The CDR3 DNA is TGTGCCAGCAGCTCGACGGGCTATGGCTACACCTTC.

The rearrangement uses TRBV29-1 and TRBJ2-5, with D maybe TRBD1 (5 bases). The CDR3 has 14 amino acids. The germline gives CDR1 SQVTM, CDR2 ANQGSEA. Trimming shortened V by 3 bases and J by 2 bases, and 13 bases separated the two germline ends. The CDR3 loop is CSVDKGRPQETQYF. The CDR3 DNA follows: TGCAGCGTTGATAAGGGGCGTCCACAAGAGACCCAGTACTTC.

The rearrangement links TRBV5-1 to TRBJ2-3, with D possibly TRBD1 on 6 matching bases. The CDR3 runs to 15 residues. From germline, CDR1 is SGHRS and CDR2 YFSETQ. V lost 2 bases to trimming and J lost 2 bases, with 12 bases between them. CDR3 residues: CASSFGGMNTDTQYF. The CDR3 DNA reads as TGCGCCAGCAGCTTTGGGGGCATGAACACAGATACGCAGTATTTT.